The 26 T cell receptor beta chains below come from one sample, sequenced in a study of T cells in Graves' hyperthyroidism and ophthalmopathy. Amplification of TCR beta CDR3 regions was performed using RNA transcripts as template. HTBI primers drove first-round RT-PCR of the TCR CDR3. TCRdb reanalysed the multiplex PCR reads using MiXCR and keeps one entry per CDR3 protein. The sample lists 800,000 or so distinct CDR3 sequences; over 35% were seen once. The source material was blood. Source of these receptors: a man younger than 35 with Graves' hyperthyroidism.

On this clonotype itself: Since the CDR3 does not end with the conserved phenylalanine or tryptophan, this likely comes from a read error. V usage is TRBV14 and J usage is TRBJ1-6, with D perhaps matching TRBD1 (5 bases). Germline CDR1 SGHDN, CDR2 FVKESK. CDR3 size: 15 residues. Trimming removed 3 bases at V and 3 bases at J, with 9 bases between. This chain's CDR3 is CASSHGRGYNSPLHL. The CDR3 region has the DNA TGTGCCAGCAGCCATGGTAGGGGCTATAATTCACCCCTCCACCTT.

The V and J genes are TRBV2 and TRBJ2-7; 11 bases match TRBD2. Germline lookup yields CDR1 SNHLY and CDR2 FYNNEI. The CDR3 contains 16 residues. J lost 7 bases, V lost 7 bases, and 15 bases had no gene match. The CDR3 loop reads CASKGFLAGGPGEQYF. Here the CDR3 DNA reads TGTGCCAGCAAGGGCTTCTTAGCGGGAGGGCCCGGGGAGCAGTACTTC.

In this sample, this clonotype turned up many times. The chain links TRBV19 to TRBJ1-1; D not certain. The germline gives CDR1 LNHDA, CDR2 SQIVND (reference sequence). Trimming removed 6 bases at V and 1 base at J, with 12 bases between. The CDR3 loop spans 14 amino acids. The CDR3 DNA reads TGTGCCAGTAGCGTGGGATCCTCGAACACTGAAGCTTTCTTT. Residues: CASSVGSSNTEAFF.

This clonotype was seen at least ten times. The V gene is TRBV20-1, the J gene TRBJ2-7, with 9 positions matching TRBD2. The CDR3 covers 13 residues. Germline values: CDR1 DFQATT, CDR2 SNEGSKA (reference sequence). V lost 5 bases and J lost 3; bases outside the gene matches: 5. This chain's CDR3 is CSALSGGLYEQYF. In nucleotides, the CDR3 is TGCAGTGCTTTAAGCGGGGGGCTCTACGAGCAGTACTTC.

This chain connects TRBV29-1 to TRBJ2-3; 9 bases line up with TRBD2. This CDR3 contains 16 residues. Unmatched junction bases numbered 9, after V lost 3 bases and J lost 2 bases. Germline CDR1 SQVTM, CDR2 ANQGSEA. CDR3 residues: CSVDGIAGEDTDTQYF. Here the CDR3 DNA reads TGCAGCGTTGACGGGATAGCGGGAGAGGACACAGATACGCAGTATTTT.

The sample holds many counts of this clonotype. CDR3 loop: CASSRPAQLSGANVLTF. The CDR3 DNA follows: TGTGCCAGTAGTAGGCCAGCCCAACTCTCTGGGGCCAACGTCCTGACTTTC. The V gene is TRBV19, the J gene TRBJ2-6; D uncertain. The germline CDR1 and CDR2 sequences are LNHDA and SQIVND (reference sequence). Trimming took off 4 bases at V and 0 bases at J, with 13 bases between the two ends. The CDR3 sequence is 17 residues long.

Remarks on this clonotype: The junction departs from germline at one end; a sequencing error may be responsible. DNA of the CDR3: TGTGCCACCAGCCCAGCGTTAAGGGGGCAAGGGGACAACGTCCTGACTTTC. Its protein product is CATSPALRGQGDNVLTF. J is TRBJ2-6 and V is TRBV15; TRBD1 matches 7 bases. The CDR3 length is 17 residues. Germline CDR1 LNHNV, CDR2 YYDKDF (reference sequence).

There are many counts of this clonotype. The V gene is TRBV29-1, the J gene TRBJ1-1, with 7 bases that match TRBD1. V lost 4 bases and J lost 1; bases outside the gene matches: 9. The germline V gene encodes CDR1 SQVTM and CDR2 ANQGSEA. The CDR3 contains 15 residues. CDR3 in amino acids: CSVVLTGIGNTEAFF. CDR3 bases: TGCAGCGTTGTCTTGACAGGGATTGGGAACACTGAAGCTTTCTTT.

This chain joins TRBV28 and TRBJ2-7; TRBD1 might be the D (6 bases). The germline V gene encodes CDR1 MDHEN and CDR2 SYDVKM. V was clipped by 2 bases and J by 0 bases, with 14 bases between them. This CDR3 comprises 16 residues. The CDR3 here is CASSLTAAGVSYEQYF. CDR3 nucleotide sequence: TGTGCCAGCAGTTTAACTGCGGCAGGGGTCTCCTACGAGCAGTACTTC.

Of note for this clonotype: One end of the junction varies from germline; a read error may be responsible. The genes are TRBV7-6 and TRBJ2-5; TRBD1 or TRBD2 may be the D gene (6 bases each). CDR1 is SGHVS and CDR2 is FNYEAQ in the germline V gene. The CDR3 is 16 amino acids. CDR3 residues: CASSLMWRGTKEAQYF. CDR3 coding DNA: TGTGCCAGCAGCTTGATGTGGAGGGGGACCAAAGAGGCCCAGTACTTC.

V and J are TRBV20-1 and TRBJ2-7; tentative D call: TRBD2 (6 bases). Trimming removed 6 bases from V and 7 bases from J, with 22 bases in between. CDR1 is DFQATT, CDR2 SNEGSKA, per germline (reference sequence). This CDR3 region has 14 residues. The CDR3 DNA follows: TGCAGTGCCAACGGACAAGACGGGGGAGCTGAGCAGTACTTC. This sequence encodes CSANGQDGGAEQYF.

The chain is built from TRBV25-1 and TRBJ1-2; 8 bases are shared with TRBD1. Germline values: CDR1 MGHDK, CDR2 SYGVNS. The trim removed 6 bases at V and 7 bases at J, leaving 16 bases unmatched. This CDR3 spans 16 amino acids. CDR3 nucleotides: TGTGCCAGCAGCCAAGGTGTTTTCAGGGGGCGTCGTGGCTACACCTTC. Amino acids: CASSQGVFRGRRGYTF.

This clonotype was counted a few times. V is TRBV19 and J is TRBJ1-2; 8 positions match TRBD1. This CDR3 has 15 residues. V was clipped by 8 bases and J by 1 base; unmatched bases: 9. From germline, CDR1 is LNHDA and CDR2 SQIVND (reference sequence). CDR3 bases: TGTGCCAGTGGTACCACAGGGGGAGGTAACTATGGCTACACCTTC. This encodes CASGTTGGGNYGYTF.

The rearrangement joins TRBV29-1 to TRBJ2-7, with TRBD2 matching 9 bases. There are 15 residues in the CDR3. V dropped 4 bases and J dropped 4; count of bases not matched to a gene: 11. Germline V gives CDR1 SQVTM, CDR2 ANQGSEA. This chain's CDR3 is CSVARGASGIYEQYF. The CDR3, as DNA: TGCAGCGTTGCTCGGGGGGCTAGCGGGATATACGAGCAGTACTTC.

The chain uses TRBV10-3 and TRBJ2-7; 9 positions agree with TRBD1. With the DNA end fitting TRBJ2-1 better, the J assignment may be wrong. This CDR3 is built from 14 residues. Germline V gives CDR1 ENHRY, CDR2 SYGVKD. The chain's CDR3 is CAISDPGQGNEQFF. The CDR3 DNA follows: TGTGCCATCAGTGACCCGGGACAGGGTAATGAGCAGTTCTTC.

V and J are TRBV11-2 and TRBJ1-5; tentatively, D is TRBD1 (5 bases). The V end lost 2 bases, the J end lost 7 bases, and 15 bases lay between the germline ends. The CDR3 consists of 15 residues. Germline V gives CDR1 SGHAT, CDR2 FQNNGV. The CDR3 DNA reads TGTGCCAGCAGCTTAAGCCCAGGGACTGAGCAGCCCCAGCATTTT. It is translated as CASSLSPGTEQPQHF.

The CDR3, as DNA: TGTGCCAGCAGCTGGGTAGGGGGTAGCACTGAAGCTTTCTTT. As protein: CASSWVGGSTEAFF. V and J are TRBV11-1 and TRBJ1-1, with D possibly TRBD1 on 6 matching bases. Trimming left V 4 bases short and J 4 bases short, with 13 bases between. The CDR3 consists of 14 residues. Germline V gene sequence: CDR1 SGHAT, CDR2 FQDESV (reference sequence).

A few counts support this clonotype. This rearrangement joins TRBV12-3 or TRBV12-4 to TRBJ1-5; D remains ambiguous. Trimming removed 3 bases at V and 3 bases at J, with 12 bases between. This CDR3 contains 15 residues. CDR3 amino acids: CASSLTRGNNQPQHF. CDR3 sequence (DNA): TGTGCCAGCAGTTTGACCCGGGGTAACAATCAGCCCCAGCATTTT.

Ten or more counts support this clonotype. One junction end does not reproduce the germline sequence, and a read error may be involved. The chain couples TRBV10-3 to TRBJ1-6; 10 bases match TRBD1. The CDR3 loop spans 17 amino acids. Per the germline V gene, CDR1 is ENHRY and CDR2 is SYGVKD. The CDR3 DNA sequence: TGTGCCATCAATGAGTCAGGACCGGGACAGGGGAGTTCACCCCTCCACTTT. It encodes CAINESGPGQGSSPLHF.

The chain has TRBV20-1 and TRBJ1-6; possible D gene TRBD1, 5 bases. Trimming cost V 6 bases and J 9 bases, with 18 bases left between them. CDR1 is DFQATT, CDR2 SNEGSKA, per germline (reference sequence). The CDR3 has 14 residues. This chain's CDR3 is CSASSFRVSSPLHF. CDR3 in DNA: TGCAGTGCCAGCAGTTTCAGGGTCTCTTCACCCCTCCACTTT.

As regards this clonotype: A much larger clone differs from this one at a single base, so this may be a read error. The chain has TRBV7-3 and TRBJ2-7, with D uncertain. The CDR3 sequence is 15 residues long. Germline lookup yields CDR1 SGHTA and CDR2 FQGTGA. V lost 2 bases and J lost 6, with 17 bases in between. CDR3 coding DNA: TGTGCCAGCAGCTTAGATTTACAGTCACGGCGCGAGCAGTACTTC. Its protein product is CASSLDLQSRREQYF.

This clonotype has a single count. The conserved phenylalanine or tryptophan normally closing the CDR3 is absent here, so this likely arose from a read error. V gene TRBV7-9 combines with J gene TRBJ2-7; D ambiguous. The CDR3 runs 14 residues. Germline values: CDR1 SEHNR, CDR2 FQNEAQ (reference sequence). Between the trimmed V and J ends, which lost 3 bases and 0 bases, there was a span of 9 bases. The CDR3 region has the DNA TGTGCCAGCAGCTTCGCAGTGAACTCCTACGAGCAGTACATC. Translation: CASSFAVNSYEQYI.

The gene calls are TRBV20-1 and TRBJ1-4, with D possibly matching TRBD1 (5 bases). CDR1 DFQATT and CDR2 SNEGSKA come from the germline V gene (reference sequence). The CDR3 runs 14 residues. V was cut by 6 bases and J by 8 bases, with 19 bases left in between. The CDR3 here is CSAHASGAGEKLFF. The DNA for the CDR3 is TGCAGTGCGCATGCCTCTGGCGCAGGGGAAAAACTGTTTTTT.

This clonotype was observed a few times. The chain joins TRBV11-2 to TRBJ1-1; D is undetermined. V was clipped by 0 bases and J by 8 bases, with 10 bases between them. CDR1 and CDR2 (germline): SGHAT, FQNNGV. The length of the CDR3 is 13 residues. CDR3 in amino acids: CASSLDVSPEAFF. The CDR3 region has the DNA TGTGCCAGCAGCTTAGATGTCAGCCCAGAAGCTTTCTTT.

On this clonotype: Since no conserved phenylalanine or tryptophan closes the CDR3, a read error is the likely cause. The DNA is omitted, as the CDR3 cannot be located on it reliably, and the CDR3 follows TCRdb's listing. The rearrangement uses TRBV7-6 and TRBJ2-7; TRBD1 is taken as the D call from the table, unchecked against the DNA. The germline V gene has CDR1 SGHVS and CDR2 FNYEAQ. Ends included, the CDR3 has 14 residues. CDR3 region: CASSSARDGTSWDL.

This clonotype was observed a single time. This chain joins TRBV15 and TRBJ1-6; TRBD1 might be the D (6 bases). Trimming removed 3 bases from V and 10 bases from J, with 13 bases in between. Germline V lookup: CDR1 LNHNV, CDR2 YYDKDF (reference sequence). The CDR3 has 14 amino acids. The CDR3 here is CATSSAEQGSPLHF. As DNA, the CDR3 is TGTGCCACCAGCAGCGCCGAACAGGGCTCACCCCTCCACTTT.